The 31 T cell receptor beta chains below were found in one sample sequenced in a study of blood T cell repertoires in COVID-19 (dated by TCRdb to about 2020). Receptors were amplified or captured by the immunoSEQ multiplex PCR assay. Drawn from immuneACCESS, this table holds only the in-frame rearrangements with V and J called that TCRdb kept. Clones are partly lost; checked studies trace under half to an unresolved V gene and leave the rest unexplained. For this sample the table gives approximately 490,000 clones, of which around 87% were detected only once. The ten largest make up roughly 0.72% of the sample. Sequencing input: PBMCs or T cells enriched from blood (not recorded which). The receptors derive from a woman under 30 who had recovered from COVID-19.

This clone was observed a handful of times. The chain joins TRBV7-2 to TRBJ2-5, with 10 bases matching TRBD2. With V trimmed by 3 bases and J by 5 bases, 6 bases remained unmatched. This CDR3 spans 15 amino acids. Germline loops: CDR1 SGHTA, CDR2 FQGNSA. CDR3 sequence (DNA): TGTGCCAGCAGCTTTACTAGCGGGGACGGTGAGACCCAGTACTTC. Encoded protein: CASSFTSGDGETQYF.

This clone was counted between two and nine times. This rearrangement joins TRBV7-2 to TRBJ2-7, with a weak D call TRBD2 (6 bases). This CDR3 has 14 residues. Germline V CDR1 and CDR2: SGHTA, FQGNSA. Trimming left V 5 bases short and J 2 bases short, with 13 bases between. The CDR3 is CASSRWRGTYEQYF. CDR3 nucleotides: TGTGCCAGCAGCCGCTGGAGGGGTACCTACGAGCAGTACTTC.

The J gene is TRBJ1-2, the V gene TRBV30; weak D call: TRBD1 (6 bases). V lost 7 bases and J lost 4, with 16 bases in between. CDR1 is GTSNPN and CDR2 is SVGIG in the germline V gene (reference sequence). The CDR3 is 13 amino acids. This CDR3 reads CASGPGASYGYTF. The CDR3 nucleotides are TGTGCCTCCGGCCCAGGGGCCAGCTATGGCTACACCTTC.

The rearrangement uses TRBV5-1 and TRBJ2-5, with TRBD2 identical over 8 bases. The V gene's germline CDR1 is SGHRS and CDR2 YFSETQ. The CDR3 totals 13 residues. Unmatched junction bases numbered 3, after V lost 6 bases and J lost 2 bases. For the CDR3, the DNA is TGCGCCAGCAATGCGGGGGGTCAAGAGACCCAGTACTTC. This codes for CASNAGGQETQYF.

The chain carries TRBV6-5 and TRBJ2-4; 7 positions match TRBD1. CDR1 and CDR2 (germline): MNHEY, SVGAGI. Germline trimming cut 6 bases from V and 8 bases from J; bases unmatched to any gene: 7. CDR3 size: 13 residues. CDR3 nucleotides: TGTGCCAGCAGCTCCAGGGGGTCGTACATTCAGTACTTC. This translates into CASSSRGSYIQYF.

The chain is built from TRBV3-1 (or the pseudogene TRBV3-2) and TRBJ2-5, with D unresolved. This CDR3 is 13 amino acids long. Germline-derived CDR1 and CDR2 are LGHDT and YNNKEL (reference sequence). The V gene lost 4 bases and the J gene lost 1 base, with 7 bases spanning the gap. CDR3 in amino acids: CASSPTGQETQYF. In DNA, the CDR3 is TGTGCCAGCAGCCCGACTGGCCAAGAGACCCAGTACTTC.

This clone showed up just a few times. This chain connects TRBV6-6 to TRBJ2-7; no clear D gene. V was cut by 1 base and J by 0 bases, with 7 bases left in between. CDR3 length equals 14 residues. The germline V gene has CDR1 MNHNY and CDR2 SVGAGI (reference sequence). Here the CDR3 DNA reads TGTGCCAGCAGTTACTTGCCCAGCTCCTACGAGCAGTACTTC. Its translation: CASSYLPSSYEQYF.

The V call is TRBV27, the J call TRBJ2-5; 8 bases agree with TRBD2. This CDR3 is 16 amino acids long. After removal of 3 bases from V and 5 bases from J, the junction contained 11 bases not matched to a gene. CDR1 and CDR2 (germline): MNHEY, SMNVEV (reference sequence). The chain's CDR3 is CASSLARGALMETQYF. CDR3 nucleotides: TGTGCCAGCAGTTTGGCGCGGGGGGCCTTAATGGAGACCCAGTACTTC.

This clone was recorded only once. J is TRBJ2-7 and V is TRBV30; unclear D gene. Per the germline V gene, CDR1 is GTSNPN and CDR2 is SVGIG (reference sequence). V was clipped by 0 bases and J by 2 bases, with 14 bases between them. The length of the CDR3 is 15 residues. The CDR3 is CAWSVRGSSPYEQYF. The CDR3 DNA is TGTGCCTGGAGTGTACGAGGTAGCTCCCCCTACGAGCAGTACTTC.

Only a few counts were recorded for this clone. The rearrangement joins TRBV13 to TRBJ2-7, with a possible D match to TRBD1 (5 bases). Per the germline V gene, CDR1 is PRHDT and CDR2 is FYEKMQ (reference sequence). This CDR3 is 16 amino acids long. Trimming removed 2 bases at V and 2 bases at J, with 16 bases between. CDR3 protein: CASSLSQDSSPYEQYF. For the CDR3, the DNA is TGTGCCAGCAGCTTATCCCAAGACAGTAGCCCCTACGAGCAGTACTTC.

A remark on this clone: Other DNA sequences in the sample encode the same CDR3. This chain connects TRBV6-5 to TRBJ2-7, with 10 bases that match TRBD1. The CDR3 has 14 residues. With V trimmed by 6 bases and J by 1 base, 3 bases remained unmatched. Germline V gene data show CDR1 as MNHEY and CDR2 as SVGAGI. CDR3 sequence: CASSRDRGSYEQYF. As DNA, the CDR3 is TGTGCCAGCAGCCGGGACAGGGGTTCCTACGAGCAGTACTTC.

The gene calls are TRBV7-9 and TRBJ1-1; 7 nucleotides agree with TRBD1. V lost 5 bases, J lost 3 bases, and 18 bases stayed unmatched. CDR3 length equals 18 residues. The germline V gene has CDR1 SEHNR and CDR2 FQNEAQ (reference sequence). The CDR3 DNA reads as TGTGCCAGCAGCGATGCTCGTATCGGGACAGTAGGCGACACTGAAGCTTTCTTT. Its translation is CASSDARIGTVGDTEAFF.

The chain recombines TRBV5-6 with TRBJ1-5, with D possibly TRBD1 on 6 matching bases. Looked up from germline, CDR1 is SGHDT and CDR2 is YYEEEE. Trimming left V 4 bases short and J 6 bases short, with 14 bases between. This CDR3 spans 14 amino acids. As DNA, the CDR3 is TGTGCCAGCAGCCAATCGACAGGAGGTCAGCCCCAGCATTTT. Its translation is CASSQSTGGQPQHF.

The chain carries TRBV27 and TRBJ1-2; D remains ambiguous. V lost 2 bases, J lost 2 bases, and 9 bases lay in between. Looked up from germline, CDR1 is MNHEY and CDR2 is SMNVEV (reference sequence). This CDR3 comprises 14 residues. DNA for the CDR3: TGTGCCAGCAGTTTAGGGTACAGCAACTATGGCTACACCTTC. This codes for CASSLGYSNYGYTF.

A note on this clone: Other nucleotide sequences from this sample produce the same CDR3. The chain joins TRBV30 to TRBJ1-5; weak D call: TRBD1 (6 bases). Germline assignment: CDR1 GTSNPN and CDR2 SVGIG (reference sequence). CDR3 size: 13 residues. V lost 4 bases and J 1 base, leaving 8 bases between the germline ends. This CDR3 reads CAWNRDSNQPQHF. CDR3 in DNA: TGTGCCTGGAACAGGGACAGCAATCAGCCCCAGCATTTT. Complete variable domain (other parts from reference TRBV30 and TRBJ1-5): SQTIHQWPATLVQPVGSPLSLECTVEGTSNPNLYWYRQAAGRGLQLLFYSVGIGQISSEVPQNLSASRPQDRQFILSSKKLLLSDSGFYLCAWNRDSNQPQHFGDGTRLSIL.

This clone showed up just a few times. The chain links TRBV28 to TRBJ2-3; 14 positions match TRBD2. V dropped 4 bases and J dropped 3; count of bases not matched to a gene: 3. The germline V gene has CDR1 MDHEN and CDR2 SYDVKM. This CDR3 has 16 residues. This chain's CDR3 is CASSSGLAGDTDTQYF. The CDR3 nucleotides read TGTGCCAGCAGTTCGGGACTAGCGGGGGATACAGATACGCAGTATTTT.

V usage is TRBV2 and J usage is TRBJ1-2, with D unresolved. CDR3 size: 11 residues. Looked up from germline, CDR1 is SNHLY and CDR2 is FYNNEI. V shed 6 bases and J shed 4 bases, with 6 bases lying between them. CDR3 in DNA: TGTGCCAGCAGGATAGTCTATGGCTACACCTTC. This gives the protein CASRIVYGYTF.

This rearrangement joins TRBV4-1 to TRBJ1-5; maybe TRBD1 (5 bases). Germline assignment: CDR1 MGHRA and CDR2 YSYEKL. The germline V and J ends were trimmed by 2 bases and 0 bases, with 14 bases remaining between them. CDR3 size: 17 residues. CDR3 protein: CASSQYYTGVSNQPQHF. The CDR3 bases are TGCGCCAGCAGCCAATATTATACGGGGGTTAGCAATCAGCCCCAGCATTTT.

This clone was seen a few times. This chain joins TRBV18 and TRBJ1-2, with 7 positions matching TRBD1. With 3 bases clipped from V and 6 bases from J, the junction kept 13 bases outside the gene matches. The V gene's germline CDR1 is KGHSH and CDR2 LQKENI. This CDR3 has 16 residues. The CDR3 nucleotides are TGTGCCAGCTCACCTTACGCTGTCCAGGGGGAAAATGGCTACACCTTC. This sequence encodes CASSPYAVQGENGYTF. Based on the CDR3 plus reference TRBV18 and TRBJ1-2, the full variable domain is NAGVMQNPRHLVRRRGQEARLRCSPMKGHSHVYWYRQLPEEGLKFMVYLQKENIIDESGMPKERFSAEFPKEGPSILRIQQVVRGDSAAYFCASSPYAVQGENGYTFGSGTRLTVV.

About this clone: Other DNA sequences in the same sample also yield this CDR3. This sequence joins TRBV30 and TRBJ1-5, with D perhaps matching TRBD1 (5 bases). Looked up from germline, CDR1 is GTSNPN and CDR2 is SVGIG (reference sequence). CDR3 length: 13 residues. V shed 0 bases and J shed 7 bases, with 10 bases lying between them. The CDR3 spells CAWSVLEGQPQHF. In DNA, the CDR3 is TGTGCCTGGAGTGTACTGGAGGGGCAGCCCCAGCATTTT.

The DNA for the CDR3 is TGTGCTAGTGGTTTGGTAACCGGACACGCCTCTGGAAACACCATATATTTT. Amino acids: CASGLVTGHASGNTIYF. The J gene is TRBJ1-3, the V gene TRBV12-5; D possibly corresponds to TRBD1 (5 bases). This CDR3 has 17 residues. Germline V gene sequence: CDR1 LGHNT, CDR2 FRNRAP. V dropped 0 bases and J dropped 0 bases, with 12 bases sitting between them.

CDR3 loop: CASSPGTQSDQPQHF. CDR3 nucleotides: TGCGCCAGCAGCCCCGGTACTCAGAGCGATCAGCCCCAGCATTTT. J is TRBJ1-5 and V is TRBV5-1, with D hard to call. The V and J ends lost 4 bases and 5 bases respectively, with 16 bases between them. The CDR3 length is 15 residues. Germline lookup yields CDR1 SGHRS and CDR2 YFSETQ.

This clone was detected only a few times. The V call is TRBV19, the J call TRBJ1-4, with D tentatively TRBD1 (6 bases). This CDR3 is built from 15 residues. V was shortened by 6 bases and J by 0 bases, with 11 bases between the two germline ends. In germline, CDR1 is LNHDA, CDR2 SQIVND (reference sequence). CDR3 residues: CASSLRGSTNEKLFF. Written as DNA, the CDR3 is TGTGCCAGTAGCCTCAGGGGTTCAACTAATGAAAAACTGTTTTTT.

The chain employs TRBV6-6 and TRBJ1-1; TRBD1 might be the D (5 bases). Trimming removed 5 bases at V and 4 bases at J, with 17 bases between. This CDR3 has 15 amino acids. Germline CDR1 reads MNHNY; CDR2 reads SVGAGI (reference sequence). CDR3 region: CASSPRTGVVTEAFF. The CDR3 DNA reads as TGTGCCAGCAGTCCTAGAACGGGGGTTGTCACTGAAGCTTTCTTT.

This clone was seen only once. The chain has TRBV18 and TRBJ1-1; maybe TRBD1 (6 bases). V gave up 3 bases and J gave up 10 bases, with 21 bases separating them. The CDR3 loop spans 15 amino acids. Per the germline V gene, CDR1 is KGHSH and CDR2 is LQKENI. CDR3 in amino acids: CASSPDRGFGVGAFF. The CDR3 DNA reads TGTGCCAGCTCACCCGATAGGGGGTTTGGCGTGGGAGCTTTCTTT.

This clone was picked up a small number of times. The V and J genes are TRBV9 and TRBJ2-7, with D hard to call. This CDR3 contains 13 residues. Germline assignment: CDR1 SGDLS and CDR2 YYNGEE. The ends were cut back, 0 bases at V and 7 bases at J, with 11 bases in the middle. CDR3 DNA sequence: TGTGCCAGCAGCGTAGCAGGTACTGAGGAGCAGTACTTC. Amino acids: CASSVAGTEEQYF.

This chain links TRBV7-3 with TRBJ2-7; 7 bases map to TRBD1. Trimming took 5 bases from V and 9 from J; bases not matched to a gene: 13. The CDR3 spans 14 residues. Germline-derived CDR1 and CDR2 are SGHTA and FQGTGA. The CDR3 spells CASSPPGQSTRQYF. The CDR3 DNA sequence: TGTGCCAGCAGCCCTCCGGGACAGTCTACGAGGCAGTACTTC.

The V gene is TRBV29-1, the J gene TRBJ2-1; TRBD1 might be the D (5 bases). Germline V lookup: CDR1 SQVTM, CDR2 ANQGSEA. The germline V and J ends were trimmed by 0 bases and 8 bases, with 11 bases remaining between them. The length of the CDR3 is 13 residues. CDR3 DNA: TGCAGCGTTGAAGATCAAATAGGGGATGAGCAGTTCTTC. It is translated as CSVEDQIGDEQFF.

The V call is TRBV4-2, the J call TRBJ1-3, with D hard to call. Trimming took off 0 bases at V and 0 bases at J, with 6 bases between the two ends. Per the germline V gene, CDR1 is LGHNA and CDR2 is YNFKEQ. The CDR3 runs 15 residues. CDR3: CASSQDRYSGNTIYF. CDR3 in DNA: TGTGCCAGCAGCCAAGACAGATACTCTGGAAACACCATATATTTT.

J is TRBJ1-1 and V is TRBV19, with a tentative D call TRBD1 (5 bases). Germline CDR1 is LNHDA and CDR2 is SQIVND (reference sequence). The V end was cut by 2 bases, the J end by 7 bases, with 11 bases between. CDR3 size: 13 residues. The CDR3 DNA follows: TGTGCCAGTAGTATATCAGGGCGTCTTGAAGCTTTCTTT. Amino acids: CASSISGRLEAFF.

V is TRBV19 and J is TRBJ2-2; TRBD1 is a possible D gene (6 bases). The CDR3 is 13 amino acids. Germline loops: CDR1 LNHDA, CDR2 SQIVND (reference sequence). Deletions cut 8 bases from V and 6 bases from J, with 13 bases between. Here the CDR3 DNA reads TGTGCCAGTGGGCAACAGGGTCCCGGGGAGCTGTTTTTT. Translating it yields CASGQQGPGELFF. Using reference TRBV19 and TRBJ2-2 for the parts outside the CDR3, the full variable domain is DGGITQSPKYLFRKEGQNVTLSCEQNLNHDAMYWYRQDPGQGLRLIYYSQIVNDFQKGDIAEGYSVSREKKESFPLTVTSAQKNPTAFYLCASGQQGPGELFFGEGSRLTVL.